This T cell receptor (beta chain) was retrieved from a study of technical replicates of blood from a few donors. CDR1 and CDR2 (germline): SNHLY, FYNNEI. This CDR3 contains 18 residues. Germline trimming cut 5 bases from V and 0 bases from J; bases unmatched to any gene: 9. The assay was immunoSEQ multiplex PCR, and TCRdb's table has in-frame clones only and misses some. The sample lists approximately 97,000 clones, 95% occurring once. This sequence originates from a human donor in good health. The chain carries TRBV2 and TRBJ2-1; 11 bases map to TRBD2. The sequenced sample was T cells isolated from PBMCs. The CDR3 DNA sequence: TGTGCCAGCAGTCCACCGGGACTAGCGGATTACTCCTACAATGAGCAGTTCTTC. Protein: CASSPPGLADYSYNEQFF. Drawing the rest from reference TRBV2 and TRBJ2-1, the complete variable domain is EPEVTQTPSHQVTQMGQEVILRCVPISNHLYFYWYRQILGQKVEFLVSFYNNEISEKSEIFDDQFSVERPDGSNFTLKIRSTKLEDSAMYFCASSPPGLADYSYNEQFFGPGTRLTVL.